Each of the 21 T cell receptor beta chains below was sequenced from the same sample in a study of T cells in Graves' hyperthyroidism and ophthalmopathy. RNA transcripts were the template for amplifying TCR beta CDR3 regions. Researchers ran a first-round RT-PCR on the TCR CDR3 using the HTBI primer set. A single record per CDR3 protein comes from TCRdb applying MiXCR to the multiplex PCR reads. The repertoire consists of around 350,000 distinct CDR3 sequences, with around 15% occurring once and the leading ten covering roughly a fifth. The sample consisted of blood. The receptor source for this set is a woman aged 55-69 years with Graves' ophthalmopathy.

This clonotype has more than one count but fewer than ten. The chain recombines TRBV27 with TRBJ2-1; TRBD2 is a possible D gene (5 bases). This CDR3 spans 17 amino acids. Trimming cost V 5 bases and J 4 bases, with 21 bases left between them. Looked up from germline, CDR1 is MNHEY and CDR2 is SMNVEV (reference sequence). The CDR3 DNA reads as TGTGCCAGCAGTCCGGACTCGGTTCCGACTCTGTACAATGAGCAGTTCTTC. Translating gives CASSPDSVPTLYNEQFF.

This clonotype has ten or more counts. The chain employs TRBV12-3 or TRBV12-4 and TRBJ2-1; D possibly corresponds to TRBD2 (5 bases). CDR3 size: 15 residues. V was shortened by 7 bases and J by 2 bases, with 15 bases between the two germline ends. CDR3 nucleotide sequence: TGTGCCAGCACCACACTTATGACTACCTACAATGAGCAGTTCTTC. This translates into CASTTLMTTYNEQFF.

On this clonotype itself: One junction end does not reproduce the germline sequence, and a read error may be involved. J is TRBJ2-1 and V is TRBV6-6, with D maybe TRBD2 (5 bases). Germline values: CDR1 MNHNY, CDR2 SVGAGI (reference sequence). This CDR3 is built from 18 residues. The CDR3 nucleotides are TGTGCCAGCAGTTACTCACTCCCTGGGAGCGGAAGGTTCAATGAGCGGTTCTTC. Protein sequence: CASSYSLPGSGRFNERFF.

In this sample, this clonotype turned up a few times. The rearrangement joins TRBV7-9 to TRBJ2-3; D might be TRBD2 (6 bases). Trimming pared 1 base from V and 1 base from J, leaving 18 bases between. The CDR3 contains 18 residues. Germline CDR1 is SEHNR and CDR2 is FQNEAQ (reference sequence). In nucleotides, the CDR3 is TGTGCCAGCAGCTTAGGGCTAGCGAAATGGGCTCGCACAGATACGCAGTATTTT. It encodes CASSLGLAKWARTDTQYF.

In regard to this clonotype: Since a much larger clone is just one base distant, this may be a read error. The chain uses TRBV2 and TRBJ2-5, with 8 bases matching TRBD2. The CDR3 contains 13 residues. Trimming removed 8 bases from V and 2 bases from J; junction bases left unmatched: 4. Germline V gene sequence: CDR1 SNHLY, CDR2 FYNNEI. For the CDR3, the DNA is TGTGCCAGCCGAGTAGCGGGGCAAGAGACCCAGTACTTC. It specifies CASRVAGQETQYF.

This clonotype occurred many times. This chain connects TRBV29-1 to TRBJ2-3; 7 bases match TRBD2. The V and J ends lost 6 bases and 0 bases, in that order; junction bases with no gene match: 9. Germline assignment: CDR1 SQVTM and CDR2 ANQGSEA. The CDR3 is made up of 15 amino acids. CDR3 region: CSVLAEPPSTDTQYF. CDR3 DNA: TGCAGCGTCCTAGCGGAGCCCCCTAGCACAGATACGCAGTATTTT.

This clonotype was recorded many times. This chain connects TRBV7-9 to TRBJ2-3; TRBD2 aligns across 8 bases. Germline lookup yields CDR1 SEHNR and CDR2 FQNEAQ (reference sequence). This CDR3 is built from 17 residues. The trim removed 2 bases at V and 1 base at J, leaving 8 bases unmatched. CDR3 loop: CASSLTGGRSRTDTQYF. The CDR3 DNA reads TGTGCCAGCAGCTTAACCGGCGGGAGGTCACGCACAGATACGCAGTATTTT. The variable domain in full, completed from reference TRBV7-9 and TRBJ2-3, reads DTGVSQNPRHKITKRGQNVTFRCDPISEHNRLYWYRQTLGQGPEFLTYFQNEAQLEKSRLLSDRFSAERPKGSFSTLEIQRTEQGDSAMYLCASSLTGGRSRTDTQYFGPGTRLTVL.

The chain carries TRBV11-2 and TRBJ2-7; D remains ambiguous. Germline loops: CDR1 SGHAT, CDR2 FQNNGV. This CDR3 is built from 14 residues. V shed 5 bases and J shed 3 bases, with 14 bases lying between them. The CDR3 region is CASSVGSAYYEQYF. In nucleotides, the CDR3 is TGTGCCAGCAGCGTAGGGTCTGCGTACTACGAGCAGTACTTC.

Turning to this clonotype: Just one base apart from a much larger clone, this may be a read error. DNA for the CDR3: TGCGCCAGCGGGTCCGGGACAGGACAGAATGAGCAGTTCTTC. Translation gives CASGSGTGQNEQFF. The rearrangement uses TRBV5-1 and TRBJ2-1; the match to TRBD1 covers 8 bases. This CDR3 contains 14 residues. Germline V gene lookup returns CDR1 SGHRS and CDR2 YFSETQ. With V trimmed by 7 bases and J by 7 bases, 10 bases remained unmatched.

This clonotype was counted between two and nine times. The rearrangement links TRBV4-1 to TRBJ1-6; D is perhaps TRBD1 (5 bases). The germline V and J ends were trimmed by 5 bases and 13 bases, with 15 bases remaining between them. The CDR3 extends over 13 amino acids. The germline V gene encodes CDR1 MGHRA and CDR2 YSYEKL. Here the CDR3 reads CASSSLGANPLHF. As DNA, the CDR3 is TGCGCCAGCAGCTCACTCGGGGCTAACCCCCTCCACTTT.

This clonotype was counted at least ten times. This chain links TRBV7-2 with TRBJ1-2; no clear D. The CDR3 has 15 residues. The V and J ends lost 1 base and 4 bases respectively, with 13 bases between them. Germline CDR1 SGHTA, CDR2 FQGNSA. CDR3 bases: TGTGCCAGCAGCTTAGGGCCCCGGGCCCCCTATGGCTACACCTTC. This gives the protein CASSLGPRAPYGYTF.

This clonotype was counted a few times. The rearrangement joins TRBV5-1 to TRBJ2-2; 11 positions agree with TRBD1. The CDR3 contains 16 residues. The junction had 8 bases not matched to a gene; V was cut back by 4 bases and J by 6 bases. Germline V CDR1 and CDR2: SGHRS, YFSETQ. The CDR3: CASSDTGTGGAGELFF. The DNA of the CDR3 is TGCGCCAGCAGCGATACCGGGACAGGGGGGGCCGGGGAGCTGTTTTTT.

The V gene is TRBV6-1, the J gene TRBJ2-5; 8 nucleotides line up with TRBD2. CDR3 size: 15 residues. The germline V gene encodes CDR1 MNHNS and CDR2 SASEGT. Germline trimming cut 4 bases from V and 2 bases from J; bases unmatched to any gene: 6. In nucleotides, the CDR3 is TGTGCCAGCAGTGCCGGGGGGGCAGGACAAGAGACCCAGTACTTC. It translates to CASSAGGAGQETQYF.

This clonotype came up many times. Written as DNA, the CDR3 is TGTGCCAGCAGCCCGGGTTCGTTCCAAGAGACCCAGTACTTC. Residues: CASSPGSFQETQYF. This rearrangement joins TRBV12-3 or TRBV12-4 to TRBJ2-5; D unclear. The V end lost 6 bases, the J end lost 1 base, and 12 bases lay between the germline ends. The CDR3 spans 14 residues.

This clonotype was counted ten times or more. The chain is built from TRBV3-1 and TRBJ2-1; D is undetermined. Germline loops: CDR1 LGHDT, CDR2 YNNKEL (reference sequence). The length of the CDR3 is 14 residues. Trimming removed 1 base at V and 7 bases at J, with 11 bases between. This CDR3 reads CASSQVGRMNEQFF. As DNA, the CDR3 is TGTGCCAGCAGCCAAGTGGGCCGTATGAATGAGCAGTTCTTC.

This clonotype was counted ten times or more. CDR3 nucleotide sequence: TGTGCCAGCAGTGTCATGGGAGGGAGACAAGAGACCCAGTACTTC. It encodes CASSVMGGRQETQYF. The rearrangement joins TRBV2 to TRBJ2-5, with 7 nucleotides matching TRBD2. The germline V gene encodes CDR1 SNHLY and CDR2 FYNNEI. The CDR3 loop spans 15 amino acids. V was clipped by 4 bases and J by 2 bases; unmatched bases: 7. The whole variable domain, remainder taken from reference TRBV2 and TRBJ2-5, is EPEVTQTPSHQVTQMGQEVILRCVPISNHLYFYWYRQILGQKVEFLVSFYNNEISEKSEIFDDQFSVERPDGSNFTLKIRSTKLEDSAMYFCASSVMGGRQETQYFGPGTRLLVL.

The V and J genes are TRBV7-8 and TRBJ2-1, with TRBD1 identical over 8 bases. CDR3 length: 13 residues. Germline values: CDR1 SGHVS, CDR2 FQNEAQ. V was clipped by 6 bases and J by 6 bases; unmatched bases: 4. DNA for the CDR3: TGTGCCAGCAGTACAGGGGGGTTCAATGAGCAGTTCTTC. It encodes CASSTGGFNEQFF.

This clonotype was found many times. The gene calls are TRBV25-1 and TRBJ2-1; maybe TRBD1 (5 bases). Germline CDR1 and CDR2: MGHDK and SYGVNS. The CDR3 length is 14 residues. V lost 0 bases and J lost 8, with 11 bases in between. The CDR3, as DNA: TGTGCCAGCAGTGAATATACCAGGGCGGATGAGCAGTTCTTC. It yields the protein CASSEYTRADEQFF. Full variable domain (missing parts from reference TRBV25-1 and TRBJ2-1): EADIYQTPRYLVIGTGKKITLECSQTMGHDKMYWYQQDPGMELHLIHYSYGVNSTEKGDLSSESTVSRIRTEHFPLTLESARPSHTSQYLCASSEYTRADEQFFGPGTRLTVL.

The V gene is TRBV5-1, the J gene TRBJ2-3; 7 bases agree with TRBD1. The V gene end was trimmed by 2 bases and the J gene end by 0 bases; junction bases not matched to a gene: 12. Germline V gene data show CDR1 as SGHRS and CDR2 as YFSETQ. This CDR3 is 18 amino acids long. The CDR3 reads CASSLLSGTASSTDTQYF. The CDR3 nucleotides read TGCGCCAGCAGCTTACTCTCCGGGACAGCCTCTAGCACAGATACGCAGTATTTT.

This clonotype was counted at least ten times. V is TRBV4-2 and J is TRBJ2-5; D is perhaps TRBD1 or TRBD2 (5 bases each). The CDR3 extends over 14 amino acids. Germline V gives CDR1 LGHNA, CDR2 YNFKEQ. Trimming removed 0 bases from V and 4 bases from J, with 9 bases in between. The CDR3 bases are TGTGCCAGCAGCCAAGATCAGGGACCAGAGACCCAGTACTTC. It yields the protein CASSQDQGPETQYF.

This clonotype was detected ten times or more. The chain recombines TRBV6-5 with TRBJ2-7; TRBD1 aligns across 10 bases. This CDR3 contains 15 residues. CDR1 is MNHEY and CDR2 is SVGAGI in the germline V gene. The trim removed 0 bases at V and 5 bases at J, leaving 4 bases unmatched. CDR3 in DNA: TGTGCCAGCAGTTACTCGGGACAGGGGTTCCACGAGCAGTACTTC. This sequence encodes CASSYSGQGFHEQYF.